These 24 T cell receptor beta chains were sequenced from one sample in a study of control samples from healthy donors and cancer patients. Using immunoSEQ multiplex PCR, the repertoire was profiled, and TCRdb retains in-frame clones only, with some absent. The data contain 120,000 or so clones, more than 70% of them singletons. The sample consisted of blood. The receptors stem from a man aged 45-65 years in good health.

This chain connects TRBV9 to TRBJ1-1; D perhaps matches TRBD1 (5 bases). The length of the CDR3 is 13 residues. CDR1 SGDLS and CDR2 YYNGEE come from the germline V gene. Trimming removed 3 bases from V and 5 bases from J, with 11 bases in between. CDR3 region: CASSASGTTEAFF. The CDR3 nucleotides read TGTGCCAGCAGCGCTTCCGGGACTACTGAAGCTTTCTTT.

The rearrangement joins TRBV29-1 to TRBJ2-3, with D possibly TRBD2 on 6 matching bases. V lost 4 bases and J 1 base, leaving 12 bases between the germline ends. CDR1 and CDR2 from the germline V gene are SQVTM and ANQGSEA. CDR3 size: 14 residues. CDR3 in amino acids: CSVGTTRRTDTQYF. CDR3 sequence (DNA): TGCAGCGTTGGGACTACCCGACGCACAGATACGCAGTATTTT.

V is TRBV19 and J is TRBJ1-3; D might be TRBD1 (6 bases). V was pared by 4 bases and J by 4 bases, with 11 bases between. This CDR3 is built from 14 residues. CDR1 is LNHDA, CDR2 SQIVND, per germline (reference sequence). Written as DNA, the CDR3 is TGTGCCAGTAGTACACAGGGAGGAGGAAACACCATATATTTT. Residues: CASSTQGGGNTIYF.

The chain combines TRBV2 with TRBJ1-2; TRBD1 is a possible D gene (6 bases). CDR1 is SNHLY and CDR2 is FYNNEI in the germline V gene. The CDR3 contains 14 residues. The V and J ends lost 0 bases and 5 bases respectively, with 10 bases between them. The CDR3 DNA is TGTGCCAGCAGTGAAGCGACGGACAGTTATGGCTACACCTTC. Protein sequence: CASSEATDSYGYTF.

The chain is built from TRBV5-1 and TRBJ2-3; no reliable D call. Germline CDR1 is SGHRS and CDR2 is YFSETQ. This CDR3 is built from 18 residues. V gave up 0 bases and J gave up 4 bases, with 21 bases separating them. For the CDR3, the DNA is TGCGCCAGCAGCTTGGCCGGCGGTGTGCGTGGGATCGCAGATACGCAGTATTTT. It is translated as CASSLAGGVRGIADTQYF.

CDR3: CASSVAPNTEAFF. CDR3 coding DNA: TGTGCCAGCAGCGTAGCGCCGAACACTGAAGCTTTCTTT. The chain links TRBV9 to TRBJ1-1; D is ambiguous. The V end lost 0 bases, the J end lost 1 base, and 4 bases lay between the germline ends. From germline, CDR1 is SGDLS and CDR2 YYNGEE. CDR3 length equals 13 residues.

For the CDR3, the DNA is TGCGCCAGCAGCCAAGAAGGACTAGCGGGGGGAACCTACGAGCAGTACTTC. Its translation is CASSQEGLAGGTYEQYF. This chain connects TRBV4-1 to TRBJ2-7; TRBD2 agrees at 14 bases. This CDR3 is built from 17 residues. V gave up 0 bases and J gave up 2 bases; unmatched junction bases: 3. CDR1 and CDR2 from the germline V gene are MGHRA and YSYEKL.

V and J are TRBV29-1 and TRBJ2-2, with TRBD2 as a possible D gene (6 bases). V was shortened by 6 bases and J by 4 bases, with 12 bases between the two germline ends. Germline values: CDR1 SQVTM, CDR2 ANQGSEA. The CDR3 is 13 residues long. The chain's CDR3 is CSVGGGGTGELFF. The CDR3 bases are TGCAGCGTGGGGGGAGGCGGCACCGGGGAGCTGTTTTTT.

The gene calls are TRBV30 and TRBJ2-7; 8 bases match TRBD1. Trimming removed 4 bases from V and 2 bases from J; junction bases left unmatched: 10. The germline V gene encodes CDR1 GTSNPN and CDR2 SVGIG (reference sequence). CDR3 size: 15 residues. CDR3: CAWTPGQGSAYEQYF. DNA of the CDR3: TGTGCCTGGACTCCCGGACAGGGTAGCGCCTACGAGCAGTACTTC.

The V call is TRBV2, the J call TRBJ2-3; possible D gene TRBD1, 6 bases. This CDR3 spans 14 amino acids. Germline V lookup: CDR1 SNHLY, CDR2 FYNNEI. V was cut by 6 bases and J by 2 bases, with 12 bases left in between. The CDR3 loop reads CASRTGTNTDTQYF. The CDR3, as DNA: TGTGCCAGCAGGACCGGGACAAACACAGATACGCAGTATTTT.

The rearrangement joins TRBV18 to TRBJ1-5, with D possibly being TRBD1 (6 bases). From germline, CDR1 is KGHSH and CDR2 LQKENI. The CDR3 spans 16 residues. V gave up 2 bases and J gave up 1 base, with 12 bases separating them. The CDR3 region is CASSPKSQGSNQPQHF. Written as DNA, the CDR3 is TGTGCCAGCTCACCAAAGTCACAGGGAAGCAATCAGCCCCAGCATTTT.

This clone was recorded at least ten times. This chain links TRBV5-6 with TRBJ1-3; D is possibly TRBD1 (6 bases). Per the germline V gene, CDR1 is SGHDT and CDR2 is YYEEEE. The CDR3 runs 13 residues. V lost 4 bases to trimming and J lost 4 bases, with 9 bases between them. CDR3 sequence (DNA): TGTGCCAGCAGCCCACAGGGAGGAAACACCATATATTTT. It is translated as CASSPQGGNTIYF.

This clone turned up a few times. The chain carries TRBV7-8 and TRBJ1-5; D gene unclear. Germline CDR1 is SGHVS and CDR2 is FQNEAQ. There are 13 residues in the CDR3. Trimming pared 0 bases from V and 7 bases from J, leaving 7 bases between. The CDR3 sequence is CASSLALGQPQHF. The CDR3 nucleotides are TGTGCCAGCAGCTTAGCGTTAGGGCAGCCCCAGCATTTT. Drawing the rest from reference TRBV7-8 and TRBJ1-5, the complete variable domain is GAGVSQSPRYKVAKRGQDVALRCDPISGHVSLFWYQQALGQGPEFLTYFQNEAQLDKSGLPSDRFFAERPEGSVSTLKIQRTQQEDSAVYLCASSLALGQPQHFGDGTRLSIL.

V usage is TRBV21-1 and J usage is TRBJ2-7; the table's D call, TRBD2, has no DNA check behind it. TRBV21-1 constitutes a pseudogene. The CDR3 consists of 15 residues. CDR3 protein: CASSPPRLAAYEQYF. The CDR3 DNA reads TGTGCCAGCAGCCCTCCTCGACTAGCAGCCTACGAGCAGTACTTC.

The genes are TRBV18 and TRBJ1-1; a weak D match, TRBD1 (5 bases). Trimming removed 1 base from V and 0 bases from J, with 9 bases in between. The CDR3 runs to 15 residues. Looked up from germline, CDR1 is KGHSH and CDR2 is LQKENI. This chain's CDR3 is CASSPLDTMNTEAFF. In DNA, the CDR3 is TGTGCCAGCTCACCACTGGACACTATGAACACTGAAGCTTTCTTT.

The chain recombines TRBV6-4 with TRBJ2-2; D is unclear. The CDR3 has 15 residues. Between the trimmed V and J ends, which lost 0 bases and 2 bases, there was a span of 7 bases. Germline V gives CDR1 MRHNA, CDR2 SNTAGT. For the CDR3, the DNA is TGTGCCAGCAGTGACTCGGGGTTAAACACCGGGGAGCTGTTTTTT. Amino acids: CASSDSGLNTGELFF.

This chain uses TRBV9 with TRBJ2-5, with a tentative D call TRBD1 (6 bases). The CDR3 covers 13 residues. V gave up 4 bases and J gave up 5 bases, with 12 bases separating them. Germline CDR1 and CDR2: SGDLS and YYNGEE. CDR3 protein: CASSPRTVETQYF. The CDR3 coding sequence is TGTGCCAGCAGCCCCAGGACAGTGGAGACCCAGTACTTC.

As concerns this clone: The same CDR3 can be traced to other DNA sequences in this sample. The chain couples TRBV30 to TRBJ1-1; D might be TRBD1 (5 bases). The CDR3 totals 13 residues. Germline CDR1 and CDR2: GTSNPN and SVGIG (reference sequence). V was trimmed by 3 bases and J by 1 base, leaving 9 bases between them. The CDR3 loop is CAWRGQGNTEAFF. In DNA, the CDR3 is TGTGCCTGGAGAGGGCAGGGGAACACTGAAGCTTTCTTT.

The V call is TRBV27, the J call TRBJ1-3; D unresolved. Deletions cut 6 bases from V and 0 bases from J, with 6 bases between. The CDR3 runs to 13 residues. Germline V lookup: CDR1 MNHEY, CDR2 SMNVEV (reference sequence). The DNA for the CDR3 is TGTGCCAGCAGGACGAACTCTGGAAACACCATATATTTT. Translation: CASRTNSGNTIYF.

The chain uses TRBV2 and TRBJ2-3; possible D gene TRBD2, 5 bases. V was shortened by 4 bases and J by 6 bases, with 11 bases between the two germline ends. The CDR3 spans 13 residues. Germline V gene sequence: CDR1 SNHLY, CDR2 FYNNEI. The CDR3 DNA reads TGTGCCAGCAGTGGGAGGAGACTGGATACGCAGTATTTT. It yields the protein CASSGRRLDTQYF.

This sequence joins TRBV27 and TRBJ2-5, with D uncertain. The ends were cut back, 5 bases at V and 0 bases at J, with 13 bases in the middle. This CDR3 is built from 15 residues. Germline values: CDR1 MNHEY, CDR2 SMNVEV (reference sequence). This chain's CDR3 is CASSTPMGYQETQYF. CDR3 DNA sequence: TGTGCCAGCAGTACCCCGATGGGGTACCAAGAGACCCAGTACTTC.

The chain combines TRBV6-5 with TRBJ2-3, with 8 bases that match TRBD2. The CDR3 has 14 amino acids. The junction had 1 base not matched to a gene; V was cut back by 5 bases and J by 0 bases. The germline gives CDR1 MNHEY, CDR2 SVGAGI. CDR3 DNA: TGTGCCAGCAGTCGCGGGGGGAGCACAGATACGCAGTATTTT. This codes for CASSRGGSTDTQYF.

The CDR3 DNA reads TGTGCCAGCAGCCGGGGACAGGATAACTATGGCTACACCTTC. The encoded protein is CASSRGQDNYGYTF. The chain couples TRBV7-9 to TRBJ1-2; TRBD1 matches at 8 bases. Germline CDR1 and CDR2: SEHNR and FQNEAQ (reference sequence). The CDR3 length is 14 residues. V lost 5 bases and J lost 1; bases outside the gene matches: 3.

CDR3 DNA sequence: TGTGCCAGCAGCGTAGGACTCCAGCCCACATCTAACTATGGCTACACCTTC. Translating gives CASSVGLQPTSNYGYTF. The chain carries TRBV9 and TRBJ1-2; no reliable D call. The CDR3 spans 17 residues. From germline, CDR1 is SGDLS and CDR2 YYNGEE. Trimming took off 0 bases at V and 0 bases at J, with 15 bases between the two ends.